The sequence of this T cell receptor beta chain was determined in a study of metastatic and nonmetastatic thyroid tumors (dated by TCRdb to 2018 to 2021). Study-level background: Repertoires were compared across peripheral blood and tumor or nodule tissue samples from malignant and benign thyroid patients.

The library was generated by PCR. Sequencer: Illumina HiSeq 4000. High-throughput sequencing was used to profile the TCR beta-chain CDR3 region of each patient. The paper's data handling went like this. Drawing on CDR3 differences between clinicopathological groups, the researchers built a classifier meant to tell apart patients with distant-metastatic papillary thyroid cancer. The Shannon index was used to measure repertoire diversity, and the Morisita-Horn index was used to measure how similar tumor and blood repertoires were. Through fastp at Q25 and MiXCR, TCRdb rebuilt clones from the public reads, retaining in-frame beta chains. The V and J calls and clone size are TCRdb's, not the authors'. The sample includes fewer than 7,000 clones, with about 29% observed a single time. 40% to 55% of the sample belongs to the ten largest clones. Results and caveats for the whole study, not just this receptor: TCR beta diversity was reported as significantly higher in malignant tumors than in benign nodules, in both blood and tumor samples.

As concerns this clone: Its antigen remains undetermined. Base qualities are missing; no much larger clone stands one base away.

No treatment had been received by any patient before thyroid surgery. Using T-cell receptor beta sequencing, the researchers looked back retrospectively at clinical samples from patients, gathered between about 2012 and 2018. Inclusive of the bounding cysteine and phenylalanine, the CDR3 is 12 residues long. Of all the DNA, just the CDR3 is kept, 36 bases in frame from base 1. V is cut by 1 base and J by 6 bases, and the space between the germline ends is 7 bases. CDR1 and CDR2 were assigned from the germline V gene as MDHEN and SYDVKM. Recombination linked TRBV28 to TRBJ2-7; confidence is insufficient to name the D gene. The sample consisted of adjacent normal tissue. The sequence came from a female donor with papillary thyroid cancer or a benign thyroid nodule (not recorded which). Some clones in this sample may be carry-over from other donors' samples. DNA sequence: TGTGCCAGCAGTTTATCCACCCTCGAGCAGTACTTC. It encodes CASSLSTLEQYF.